This T cell receptor (beta chain) was retrieved from a study of blood T cell repertoires in COVID-19. Study information: The United States, Italy and Spain provided the acute and convalescent COVID-19 samples.

Authors' analysis steps: Using reference gene primer amplification, nucleated cell counts were estimated. The method was immunoSEQ multiplex PCR; TCRdb's version includes in-frame clones alone and lacks a portion of them. V and J calls and clone size are those listed in that table; D and trimming were worked out from the DNA. The table includes some 400,000 clones, 80% to 90% detected once. The V and J ends lost 4 bases and 1 base respectively, with 8 bases between them. Germline V gene lookup returns CDR1 SNHLY and CDR2 FYNNEI. The CDR3 spans 13 residues. Allocation to cohorts depended on clinical history reported by the participants. What the recovered Cohort 3 donors had was two negative PCRs, clearance, or symptom resolution.

The TCR sequence derives from a man younger than 45 who had recovered from COVID-19. Material: PBMCs or T cells enriched from blood (not recorded which). The J gene is TRBJ2-7, the V gene TRBV2, with D possibly TRBD1 on 6 matching bases. The CDR3 DNA sequence: TGTGCCAGCAGTGGGGGGCCTTCCTACGAGCAGTACTTC. It yields the protein CASSGGPSYEQYF.